This T cell receptor beta chain was sequenced in a study of technical replicates of blood from several donors. Germline CDR1 and CDR2: MNHEY and SMNVEV (reference sequence). This CDR3 contains 14 residues. The V end lost 2 bases, the J end lost 4 bases, and 11 bases lay between the germline ends. Produced via immunoSEQ multiplex PCR; TCRdb's table is partial and in-frame only. Among 35,000 to 50,000 clones listed, 96% were seen once. The receptor comes from a human donor in good health. The sequenced sample was T cells isolated from PBMCs. The rearrangement joins TRBV27 to TRBJ1-2; a possible D gene is TRBD1 (6 bases). CDR3 DNA: TGTGCCAGCAGTTTACACAGGGATGGCTATGGCTACACCTTC. It is translated as CASSLHRDGYGYTF.